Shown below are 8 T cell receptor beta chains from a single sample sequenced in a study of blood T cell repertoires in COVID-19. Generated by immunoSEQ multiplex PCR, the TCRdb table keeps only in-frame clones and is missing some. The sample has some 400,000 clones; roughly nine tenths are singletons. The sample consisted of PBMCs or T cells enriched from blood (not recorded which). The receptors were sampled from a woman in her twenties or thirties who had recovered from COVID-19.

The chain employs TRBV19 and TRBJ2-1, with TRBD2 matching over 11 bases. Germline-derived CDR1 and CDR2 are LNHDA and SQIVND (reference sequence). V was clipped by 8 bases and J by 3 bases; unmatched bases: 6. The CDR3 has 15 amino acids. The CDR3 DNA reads TGTGCCAGTGCAATAGCGGGAGGGAACTACAATGAGCAGTTCTTC. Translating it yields CASAIAGGNYNEQFF.

CDR3 loop: CASSRQGGASTDTQYF. In DNA, the CDR3 is TGTGCCAGCAGCCGACAGGGGGGGGCTAGCACAGATACGCAGTATTTT. This chain uses TRBV7-3 with TRBJ2-3; 9 nucleotides align to TRBD1. Trimming cost V 5 bases and J 0 bases; bases outside gene matches: 6. The CDR3 covers 16 residues. In germline, CDR1 is SGHTA, CDR2 FQGTGA.

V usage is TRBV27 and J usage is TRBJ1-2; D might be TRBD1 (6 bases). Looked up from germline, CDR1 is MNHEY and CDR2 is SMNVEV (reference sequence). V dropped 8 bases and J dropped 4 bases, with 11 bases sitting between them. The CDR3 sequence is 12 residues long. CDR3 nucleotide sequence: TGTGCCAGCTCCGGACAGAGCTATGGCTACACCTTC. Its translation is CASSGQSYGYTF.

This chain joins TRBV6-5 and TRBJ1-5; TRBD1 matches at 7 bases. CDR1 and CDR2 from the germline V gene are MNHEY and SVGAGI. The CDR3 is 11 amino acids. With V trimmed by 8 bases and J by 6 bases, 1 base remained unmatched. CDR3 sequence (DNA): TGTGCCAGCGGACAGGTTCAGCCCCAGCATTTT. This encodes CASGQVQPQHF.

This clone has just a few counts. The CDR3 coding sequence is TGTGCCTGGAACACGGGACAAGCAACTAATGAAAAACTGTTTTTT. It codes for CAWNTGQATNEKLFF. The chain is built from TRBV30 and TRBJ1-4; maybe TRBD1 (6 bases). Germline V gene sequence: CDR1 GTSNPN, CDR2 SVGIG (reference sequence). Trimming took off 4 bases at V and 0 bases at J, with 12 bases between the two ends. This CDR3 spans 15 amino acids.

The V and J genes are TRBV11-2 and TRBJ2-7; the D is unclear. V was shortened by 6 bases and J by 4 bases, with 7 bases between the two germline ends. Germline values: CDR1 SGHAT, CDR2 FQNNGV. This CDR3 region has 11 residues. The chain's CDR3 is CASSLQYEQYF. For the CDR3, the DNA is TGTGCCAGCAGTCTACAGTACGAGCAGTACTTC.

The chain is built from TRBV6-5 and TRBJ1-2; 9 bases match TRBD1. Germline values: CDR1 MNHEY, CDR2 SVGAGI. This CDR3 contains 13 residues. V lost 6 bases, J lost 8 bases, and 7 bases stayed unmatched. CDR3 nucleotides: TGTGCCAGCAGACAAGGGACAGGGAGAGGCTACACCTTC. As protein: CASRQGTGRGYTF.

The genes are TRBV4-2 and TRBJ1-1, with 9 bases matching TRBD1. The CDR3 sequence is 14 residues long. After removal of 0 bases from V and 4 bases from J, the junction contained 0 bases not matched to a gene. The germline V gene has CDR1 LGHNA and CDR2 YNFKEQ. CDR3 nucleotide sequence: TGTGCCAGCAGCCAAGAGGGACAGGGCACTGAAGCTTTCTTT. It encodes CASSQEGQGTEAFF.